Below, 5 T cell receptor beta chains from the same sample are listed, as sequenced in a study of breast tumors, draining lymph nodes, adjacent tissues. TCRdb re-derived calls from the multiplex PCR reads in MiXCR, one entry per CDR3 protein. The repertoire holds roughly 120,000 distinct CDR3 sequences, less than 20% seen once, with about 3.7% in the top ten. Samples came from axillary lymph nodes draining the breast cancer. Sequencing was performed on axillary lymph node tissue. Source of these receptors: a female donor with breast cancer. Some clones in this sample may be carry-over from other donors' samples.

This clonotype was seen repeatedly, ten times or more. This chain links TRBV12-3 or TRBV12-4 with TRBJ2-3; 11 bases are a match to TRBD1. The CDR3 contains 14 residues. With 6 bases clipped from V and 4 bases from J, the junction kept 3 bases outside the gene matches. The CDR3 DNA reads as TGTGCCAGCAGGCCGGGACAGGGGGCAGATACGCAGTATTTT. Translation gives CASRPGQGADTQYF.

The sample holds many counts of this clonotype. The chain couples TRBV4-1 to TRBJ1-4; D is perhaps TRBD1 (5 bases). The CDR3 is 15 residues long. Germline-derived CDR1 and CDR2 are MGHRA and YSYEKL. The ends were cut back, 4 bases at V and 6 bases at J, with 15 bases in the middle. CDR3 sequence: CASSPPGAGYEKLFF. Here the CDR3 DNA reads TGCGCCAGCAGCCCCCCCGGCGCAGGGTATGAAAAACTGTTTTTT.

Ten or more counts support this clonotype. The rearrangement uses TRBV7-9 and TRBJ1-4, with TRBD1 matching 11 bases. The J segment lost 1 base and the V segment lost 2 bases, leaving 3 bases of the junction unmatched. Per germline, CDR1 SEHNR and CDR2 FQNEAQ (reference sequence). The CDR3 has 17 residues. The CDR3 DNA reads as TGTGCCAGCAGCTTATGGACAGGGGGCCGAACTAATGAAAAACTGTTTTTT. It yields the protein CASSLWTGGRTNEKLFF. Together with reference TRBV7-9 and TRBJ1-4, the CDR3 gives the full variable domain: DTGVSQNPRHKITKRGQNVTFRCDPISEHNRLYWYRQTLGQGPEFLTYFQNEAQLEKSRLLSDRFSAERPKGSFSTLEIQRTEQGDSAMYLCASSLWTGGRTNEKLFFGSGTQLSVL.

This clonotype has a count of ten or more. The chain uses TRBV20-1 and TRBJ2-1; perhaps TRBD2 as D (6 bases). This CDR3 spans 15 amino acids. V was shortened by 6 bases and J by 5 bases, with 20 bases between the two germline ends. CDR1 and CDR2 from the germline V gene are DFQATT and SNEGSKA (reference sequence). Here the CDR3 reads CSAGSGHLGHNEQFF. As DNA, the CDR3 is TGCAGTGCCGGGAGTGGCCACCTTGGACACAATGAGCAGTTCTTC.

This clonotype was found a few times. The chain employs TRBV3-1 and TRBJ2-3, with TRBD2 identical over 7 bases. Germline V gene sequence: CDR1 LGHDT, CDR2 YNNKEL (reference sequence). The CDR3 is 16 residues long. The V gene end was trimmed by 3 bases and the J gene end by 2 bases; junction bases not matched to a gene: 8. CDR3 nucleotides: TGTGCCAGCAGCCACTGGTACGGGGGGAACACAGATACGCAGTATTTT. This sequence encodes CASSHWYGGNTDTQYF.